This entry concerns a single T cell receptor (beta chain). The antigen is undetermined. TCRdb re-called the reads through MiXCR, storing one row per CDR3 protein. The table shows around 570,000 distinct CDR3 sequences, with approximately 40% occurring only once. These data belong to a study of T cell repertoires in cytomegalovirus infection. Study context: Selection of CMV epitopes for the study included recently identified HLA-C-restricted and well-studied HLA-B-restricted ones. Findings and limits, study-wide: CMV-specific TCR beta clonotypes restricted by HLA-C dominated the ex vivo response.

CDR3 size: 13 residues. Germline V gene sequence: CDR1 SGHAT, CDR2 FQNNGV. V was shortened by 1 base and J by 9 bases, with 11 bases between the two germline ends. The specimen comprised cultured PBMCs, sampled from culture after CMV antigen stimulation. The TCR was taken from a human donor in good health (CMV status not recorded). Some clones in this sample may be carry-over from other donors' samples. The genes are TRBV11-2 and TRBJ2-3; D gene ambiguous. The CDR3 coding sequence is TGTGCCAGCAGCTTAGCGGATAACCCAACGCAGTATTTT. This gives the protein CASSLADNPTQYF.